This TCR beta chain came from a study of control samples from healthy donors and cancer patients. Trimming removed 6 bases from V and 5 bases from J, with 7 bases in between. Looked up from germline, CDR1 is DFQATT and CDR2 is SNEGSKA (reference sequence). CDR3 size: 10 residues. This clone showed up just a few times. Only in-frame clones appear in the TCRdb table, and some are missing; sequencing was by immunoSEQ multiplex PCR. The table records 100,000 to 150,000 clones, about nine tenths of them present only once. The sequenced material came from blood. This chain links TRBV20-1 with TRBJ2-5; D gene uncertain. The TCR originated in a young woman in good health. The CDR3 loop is CSAARETQYF. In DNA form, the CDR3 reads TGCAGTGCCGCACGGGAGACCCAGTACTTC.